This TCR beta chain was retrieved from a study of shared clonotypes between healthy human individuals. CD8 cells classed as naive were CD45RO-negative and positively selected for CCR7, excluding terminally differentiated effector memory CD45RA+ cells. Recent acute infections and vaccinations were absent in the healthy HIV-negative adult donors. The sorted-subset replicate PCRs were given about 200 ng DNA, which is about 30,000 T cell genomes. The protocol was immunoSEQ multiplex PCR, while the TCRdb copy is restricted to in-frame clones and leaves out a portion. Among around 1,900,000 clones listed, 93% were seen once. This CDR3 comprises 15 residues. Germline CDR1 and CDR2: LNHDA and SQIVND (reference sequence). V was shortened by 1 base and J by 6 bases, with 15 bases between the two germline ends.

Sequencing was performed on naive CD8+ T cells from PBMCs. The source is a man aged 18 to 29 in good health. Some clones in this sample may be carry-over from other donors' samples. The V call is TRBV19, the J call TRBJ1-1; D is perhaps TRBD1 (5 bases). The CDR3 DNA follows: TGTGCCAGTAGTATAGCTGTCAGGGCTGGCGCTGAAGCTTTCTTT. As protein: CASSIAVRAGAEAFF.